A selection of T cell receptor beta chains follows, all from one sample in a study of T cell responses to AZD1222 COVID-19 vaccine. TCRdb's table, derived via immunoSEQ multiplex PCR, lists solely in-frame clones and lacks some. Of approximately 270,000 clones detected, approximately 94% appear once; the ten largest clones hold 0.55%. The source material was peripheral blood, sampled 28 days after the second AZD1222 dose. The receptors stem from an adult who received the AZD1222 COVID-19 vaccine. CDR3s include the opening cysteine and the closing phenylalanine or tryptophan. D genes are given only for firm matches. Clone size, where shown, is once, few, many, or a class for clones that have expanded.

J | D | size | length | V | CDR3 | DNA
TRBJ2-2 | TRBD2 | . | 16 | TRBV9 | CASSVGAGANTGELFF | TGTGCCAGCAGCGTAGGAGCGGGGGCCAACACCGGGGAGCTGTTTTTT
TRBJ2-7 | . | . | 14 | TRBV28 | CASSFPGTHYEQYF | TGTGCCAGCAGTTTTCCAGGGACCCACTACGAGCAGTACTTC
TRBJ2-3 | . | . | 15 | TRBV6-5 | CASSIPGTPPVTQYF | TGTGCCAGCAGTATCCCCGGGACTCCCCCCGTTACGCAGTATTTT
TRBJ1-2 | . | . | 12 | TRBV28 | CASSLLDYGYTF | TGTGCCAGCAGCCTCCTCGACTATGGCTACACCTTC
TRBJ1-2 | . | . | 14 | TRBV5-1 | CASSLMGANYGYTF | TGCGCCAGCAGCTTGATGGGGGCGAACTATGGCTACACCTTC
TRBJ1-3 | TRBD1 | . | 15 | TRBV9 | CASSTRTGSGNTIYF | TGTGCCAGCAGCACTCGGACAGGGTCTGGAAACACCATATATTTT
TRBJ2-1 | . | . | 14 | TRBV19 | CASTQAGFVDEQFF | TGTGCCAGTACCCAGGCAGGGTTTGTCGATGAGCAGTTCTTC
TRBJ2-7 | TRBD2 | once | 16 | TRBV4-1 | CASSQDWTSGSYEQYF | TGCGCCAGCAGCCAAGATTGGACTAGCGGGAGCTACGAGCAGTACTTC
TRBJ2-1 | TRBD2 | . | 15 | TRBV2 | CASSETSRREDEQFF | TGTGCCAGCAGCGAAACCTCCCGACGGGAGGATGAGCAGTTCTTC
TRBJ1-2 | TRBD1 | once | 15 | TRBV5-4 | CASSLDQGATGGYTF | TGTGCCAGCAGCTTGGATCAGGGGGCGACGGGAGGCTACACCTTC
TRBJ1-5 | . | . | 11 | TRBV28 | CASSLGMAQHF | TGTGCCAGCAGTTTAGGTATGGCCCAGCATTTT
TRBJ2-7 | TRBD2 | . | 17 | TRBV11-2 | CASSFTGTSGIAYEQYF | TGTGCCAGCAGCTTTACCGGGACTAGCGGGATTGCTTACGAGCAGTACTTC
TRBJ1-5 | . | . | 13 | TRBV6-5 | CASRGRGNQPQHF | TGTGCCAGCCGGGGACGTGGCAATCAGCCCCAGCATTTT
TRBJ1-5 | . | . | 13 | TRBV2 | CASKMEGNQPQHF | TGTGCCAGCAAAATGGAGGGCAATCAGCCCCAGCATTTT
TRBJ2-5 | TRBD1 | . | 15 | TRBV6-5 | CASTLGQGGGETQYF | TGTGCCAGCACCCTGGGACAGGGGGGAGGAGAGACCCAGTACTTC
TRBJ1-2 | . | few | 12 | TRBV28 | CASSPRSYGYTF | TGTGCCAGCAGCCCCCGGTCCTATGGCTACACCTTC
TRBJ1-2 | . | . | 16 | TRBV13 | CASSLGRASGDRGYTF | TGTGCCAGCAGCCTCGGGCGGGCATCAGGGGATCGGGGCTACACCTTC
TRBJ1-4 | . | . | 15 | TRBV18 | CASSPVDQTNEKLFF | TGTGCCAGCTCACCGGTGGATCAAACTAATGAAAAACTGTTTTTT
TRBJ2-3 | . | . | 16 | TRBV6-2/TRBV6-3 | CASSPWSGRSTDTQYF | TGTGCCAGCAGTCCCTGGAGCGGAAGGAGCACAGATACGCAGTATTTT
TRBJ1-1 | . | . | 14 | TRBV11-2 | CASSLGRVSTEAFF | TGTGCCAGCAGCTTGGGACGGGTGAGCACTGAAGCTTTCTTT
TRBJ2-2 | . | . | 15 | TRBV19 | CASLPGSLNTGELFF | TGTGCCAGCCTCCCGGGCAGCCTAAACACCGGGGAGCTGTTTTTT
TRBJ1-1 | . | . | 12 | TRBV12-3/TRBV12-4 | CASSLGNTEAFF | TGTGCCAGCAGCTTGGGGAACACTGAAGCTTTCTTT
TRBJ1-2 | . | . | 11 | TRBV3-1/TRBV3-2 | CASSQGTSYTF | TGTGCCAGCAGCCAAGGCACTAGCTACACCTTC
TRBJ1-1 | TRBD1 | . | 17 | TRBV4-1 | CASSQGTGGPVRTEAFF | TGCGCCAGCAGCCAAGGGACAGGGGGCCCAGTAAGGACTGAAGCTTTCTTT
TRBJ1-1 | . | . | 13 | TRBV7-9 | CASSLAAQTEAFF | TGTGCCAGCAGCTTAGCGGCGCAGACTGAAGCTTTCTTT
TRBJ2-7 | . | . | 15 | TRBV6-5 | CASTLRGTSSYEQYF | TGTGCCAGCACTTTGAGGGGAACAAGCTCCTACGAGCAGTACTTC
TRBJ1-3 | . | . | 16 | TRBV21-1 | CASSHLGHRSGNTIYF | TGTGCCAGCAGCCATCTGGGACACCGCTCTGGAAACACCATATATTTT